The 6 T cell receptor beta chains below all came from one sample that was sequenced in a study of T cell responses to AZD1222 COVID-19 vaccine. Only in-frame clones appear in the TCRdb table, and some are missing; sequencing was by immunoSEQ multiplex PCR. The data hold approximately 150,000 clones, with 90% observed a single time. This specimen consisted of peripheral blood, obtained 28 days after the second AZD1222 dose. The receptors stem from an adult who received the AZD1222 COVID-19 vaccine.

The chain joins TRBV7-3 to TRBJ2-1; 8 bases agree with TRBD2. V shed 2 bases, J shed 2 bases, and the junction held 5 bases outside the gene matches. The CDR3 contains 16 residues. CDR1 and CDR2 (germline): SGHTA, FQGTGA. The CDR3 loop reads CASSLLGGAPYNEQFF. For the CDR3, the DNA is TGTGCCAGCAGCTTACTCGGGGGGGCCCCCTACAATGAGCAGTTCTTC.

The gene calls are TRBV20-1 and TRBJ1-4; perhaps TRBD1 as D (5 bases). The V gene's germline CDR1 is DFQATT and CDR2 SNEGSKA (reference sequence). The CDR3 runs to 16 residues. V was cut by 3 bases and J by 5 bases, with 19 bases left in between. The CDR3 loop reads CSASLVSETENEKLFF. In nucleotides, the CDR3 is TGCAGTGCTAGTTTGGTTTCGGAGACAGAGAATGAAAAACTGTTTTTT.

This clone was picked up a small number of times. The chain couples TRBV7-6 to TRBJ2-2, with 7 bases lining up with TRBD1. The CDR3 has 15 amino acids. V trimming: 5 bases; J trimming: 1 base; junction bases outside the gene matches: 4. Germline values: CDR1 SGHVS, CDR2 FNYEAQ. CDR3 in amino acids: CASSRGQLNTGELFF. CDR3 DNA: TGTGCCAGCAGCCGGGGACAGCTGAACACCGGGGAGCTGTTTTTT.

The table lists this clone with a count of one. The chain joins TRBV5-5 to TRBJ1-2; 8 positions agree with TRBD1. CDR3 length: 14 residues. After removal of 0 bases from V and 11 bases from J, the junction contained 9 bases not matched to a gene. Germline V gene lookup returns CDR1 SGHKS and CDR2 YYEKEE (reference sequence). CDR3 region: CASSLGTGYQTYTF. The CDR3 coding sequence is TGTGCCAGCAGCTTGGGGACAGGGTACCAAACTTACACCTTC.

This clone was seen once. The rearrangement uses TRBV3-1 (or the pseudogene TRBV3-2) and TRBJ1-3; D is perhaps TRBD1 (6 bases). V lost 4 bases, J lost 4 bases, and 14 bases lay in between. CDR1 LGHDT and CDR2 YNNKEL come from the germline V gene (reference sequence). The CDR3 runs to 15 residues. The CDR3, as DNA: TGTGCCAGCAGCCTAACCCGGGACACAGGAAACACCATATATTTT. This translates into CASSLTRDTGNTIYF.

The chain is built from TRBV5-1 and TRBJ2-7, with 9 bases aligning to TRBD2. CDR3 length: 17 amino acids. CDR1 and CDR2 (germline): SGHRS, YFSETQ. The trim removed 2 bases at V and 1 base at J, leaving 10 bases unmatched. The CDR3: CASSFRGSGSSSYEQYF. In nucleotides, the CDR3 is TGCGCCAGCAGCTTTCGCGGTAGCGGGAGCTCATCCTACGAGCAGTACTTC.